This entry concerns a single T cell receptor beta chain. Its antigen is still unknown. Germline V gene data show CDR1 as DFQATT and CDR2 as SNEGSKA (reference sequence). The CDR3 is 16 residues long. J lost 8 bases, V lost 0 bases, and 10 bases had no gene match. The data are from a study of response to subunit inactivated influenza vaccine. Overall study findings and caveats: Authors proposed each seasonal influenza vaccination draws in few new T cells.

MiXCR was run by TCRdb on the RT-PCR reads, yielding one entry per CDR3 protein. This sample has roughly 670,000 distinct CDR3 sequences, with less than 15% found just once. This chain links TRBV20-1 with TRBJ2-1; 10 bases map to TRBD1. The origin of this receptor is a man aged 50-59 years who received an inactivated influenza vaccine. Source: PBMCs from blood, taken roughly 15 days before vaccination. The CDR3 spells CSAREAVGQGWDEQFF. CDR3 nucleotides: TGCAGTGCTAGAGAAGCCGTGGGACAGGGGTGGGATGAGCAGTTCTTC.